Listed below are T cell receptor beta chains from one sample, sequenced in a study of CD8 T cells in Susac syndrome. Via MiXCR, TCRdb re-called the immunoSEQ multiplex PCR reads, giving one row per CDR3 protein. Here the sample spans hundreds of thousands of distinct CDR3 sequences, around 95% being singletons. The sequencing input was CD4+ T cells from PBMCs. The receptors here all came from a human donor with multiple sclerosis. CDR3s include the opening cysteine and the closing phenylalanine or tryptophan. A D gene is named only where the DNA matches it firmly. Size tells how often a clone was seen (once, few, many) or the class of an expanded clone, and some rows leave it out.

TGTGCCACCAGTGATCATGGACTGCTCTATGGCTACACCTTC	CATSDHGLLYGYTF	NA	TRBJ1-2	NA	TRBV24-1
TGCAGTGCTAGATCTCTCACGGGGGGGCAGCTCGGGGAGCTGTTTTTT	CSARSLTGGQLGELFF	TRBD2	TRBJ2-2	NA	TRBV20-1
TGCAGTGCTAGACGGAGCGCCGAAAACCAAGAGACCCAGTACTTC	CSARRSAENQETQYF	NA	TRBJ2-5	NA	TRBV20-1
TGTGCCAGCAGTTCTGGACCCGGACGTGGTGAGCAGTTCTTC	CASSSGPGRGEQFF	NA	TRBJ2-1	NA	TRBV12-3/TRBV12-4
TGCAGTGCTAGAGAAATGGACCAACCGAACACCGGGGAGCTGTTTTTT	CSAREMDQPNTGELFF	NA	TRBJ2-2	NA	TRBV20-1
TGTACCAGCAGTAGGGACCACGAGCAGTACTTC	CTSSRDHEQYF	NA	TRBJ2-7	NA	TRBV12-3/TRBV12-4
TGTGCCAGCAGTCCATCGGACCCCACAGATACGCAGTATTTT	CASSPSDPTDTQYF	NA	TRBJ2-3	once	TRBV28
TGTGCCAGCACTTCTAGCGGGAGGGCCGCTGAGCAGTTCTTC	CASTSSGRAAEQFF	TRBD2	TRBJ2-1	NA	TRBV12-3/TRBV12-4
TGTGCCAGCAGTCCCCCGGGGCGTTTTGGGTACGAGCAGTACTTC	CASSPPGRFGYEQYF	NA	TRBJ2-7	NA	TRBV28
TGCAGCGTTGTCCCCCTCCAGGGCACCCAAGAGACCCAGTACTTC	CSVVPLQGTQETQYF	NA	TRBJ2-5	NA	TRBV29-1
TGTGCCAGCTCACCACCCGGTGGAGGGGGCTTTGGAAATCAGCCCCAGCATTTT	CASSPPGGGGFGNQPQHF	TRBD1	TRBJ1-5	NA	TRBV18
TGTGCCAGCAGCCTGGAACCCGGGGGCCCCACAGATACGCAGTATTTT	CASSLEPGGPTDTQYF	NA	TRBJ2-3	NA	TRBV4-2
TGTGCCAGCAGTAGGGACAGGGGGCTAAATACCGGGGAGCTGTTTTTT	CASSRDRGLNTGELFF	TRBD1	TRBJ2-2	NA	TRBV2
TGTGCCAGCAGTTACCTGGGTTCACCCCTCCACTTT	CASSYLGSPLHF	NA	TRBJ1-6	NA	TRBV6-5
TGTGCCAGCAGCTTGGTGGTGGGAGCGGATTCACCCCTCCACTTT	CASSLVVGADSPLHF	NA	TRBJ1-6	NA	TRBV5-6
TGCGCCAGCAGCTTGAATTTAGACTGGCTGAATGAGCAGTTCTTC	CASSLNLDWLNEQFF	NA	TRBJ2-1	NA	TRBV5-1
TGTGCCAGCAGCGGGGGCAGGGCGCAGGGGGTTTATCAGCCCCAGCATTTT	CASSGGRAQGVYQPQHF	TRBD1	TRBJ1-5	once	TRBV7-8
TGCGCCAGCAGTCCCCAGGGGAGGGGGCGCACAGATACGCAGTATTTT	CASSPQGRGRTDTQYF	NA	TRBJ2-3	NA	TRBV23-1
TGCGCCAGCAGCCCTACCCAGGGAGCTAACTATGGCTACACCTTC	CASSPTQGANYGYTF	NA	TRBJ1-2	NA	TRBV4-1
TGCAGTGCTAGAAGTCAGGCGATTCAATCCTACGAGCAGTACTTC	CSARSQAIQSYEQYF	NA	TRBJ2-7	NA	TRBV20-1